Below are 22 T cell receptor beta chains sequenced from a single sample in a study of T cells in Graves' hyperthyroidism and ophthalmopathy. What was amplified from RNA transcripts were TCR beta CDR3 regions. Researchers ran a first-round RT-PCR on the TCR CDR3 using the HTBI primer set. TCRdb re-called the multiplex PCR reads through MiXCR, storing one row per CDR3 protein. The sample has around 300,000 distinct CDR3 sequences; about an eighth are singletons. The specimen was blood. These receptors all come from a woman aged 40-49 years with Graves' ophthalmopathy.

This clonotype was counted many times. The rearrangement links TRBV6-5 to TRBJ2-5; TRBD1 aligns across 9 bases. Germline loops: CDR1 MNHEY, CDR2 SVGAGI. This CDR3 has 16 residues. V dropped 0 bases and J dropped 5; count of bases not matched to a gene: 7. CDR3 sequence reads: CASSYSGTGRLETQYF. In DNA, the CDR3 is TGTGCCAGCAGTTACTCCGGGACAGGGCGGCTCGAGACCCAGTACTTC.

This clonotype came up many times. This rearrangement joins TRBV10-3 to TRBJ1-1; weak D call: TRBD1 (6 bases). Germline V gives CDR1 ENHRY, CDR2 SYGVKD. Trimming left V 0 bases short and J 6 bases short, with 11 bases between. This CDR3 spans 14 amino acids. The CDR3 region is CAISESSDSAEAFF. CDR3 DNA: TGTGCCATCAGTGAGTCCTCGGACAGCGCTGAAGCTTTCTTT.

This clonotype was found many times. The CDR3: CASSPRVRSGYTF. The DNA of the CDR3 is TGTGCCAGCAGCCCAAGGGTGAGGTCGGGCTACACCTTC. The rearrangement joins TRBV9 to TRBJ1-2; D unresolved. The germline V and J ends were trimmed by 4 bases and 8 bases, with 15 bases remaining between them. Germline values: CDR1 SGDLS, CDR2 YYNGEE. This CDR3 region has 13 residues. Full variable domain (remainder filled in from reference TRBV9 and TRBJ1-2): DSGVTQTPKHLITATGQRVTLRCSPRSGDLSVYWYQQSLDQGLQFLIQYYNGEERAKGNILERFSAQQFPDLHSELNLSSLELGDSALYFCASSPRVRSGYTFGSGTRLTVV.

This clonotype was seen only a few times. No conserved phenylalanine or tryptophan ends this CDR3, so it is likely a read error. This chain joins TRBV2 and TRBJ1-5; 9 bases match TRBD1. CDR1 is SNHLY, CDR2 FYNNEI, per germline. CDR3 size: 14 residues. The trim removed 8 bases at V and 7 bases at J, leaving 9 bases unmatched. CDR3 loop: CASDGTGFYQPQHL. CDR3 DNA: TGTGCCAGCGATGGGACAGGGTTTTACCAGCCCCAGCATCTT.

This clonotype was detected ten times or more. The rearrangement links TRBV11-2 to TRBJ2-3; D not resolved. Germline lookup yields CDR1 SGHAT and CDR2 FQNNGV. V lost 4 bases, J lost 0 bases, and 11 bases lay in between. The CDR3 covers 15 residues. The CDR3 loop reads CASSSSPPSTDTQYF. CDR3 bases: TGTGCCAGCAGCTCGAGCCCTCCTAGCACAGATACGCAGTATTTT.

In this sample, this clonotype turned up many times. This chain joins TRBV12-3 or TRBV12-4 and TRBJ2-7; 8 bases are shared with TRBD2. The CDR3 loop spans 14 amino acids. After removal of 7 bases from V and 5 bases from J, the junction contained 10 bases not matched to a gene. CDR3 sequence (DNA): TGTGCCAGCACCATCCCGGGACTAGTACACGAGCAGTACTTC. Its translation is CASTIPGLVHEQYF.

This clonotype was observed at least ten times. The chain couples TRBV28 to TRBJ1-5; D not certain. The CDR3 totals 14 residues. V shed 8 bases and J shed 2 bases, with 13 bases lying between them. Germline CDR1 and CDR2: MDHEN and SYDVKM. CDR3 in amino acids: CASQAGFRNQPQHF. CDR3 DNA sequence: TGTGCCAGCCAGGCCGGGTTCCGCAATCAGCCCCAGCATTTT. The entire variable domain, with the rest obtained from reference TRBV28 and TRBJ1-5, is as follows: DVKVTQSSRYLVKRTGEKVFLECVQDMDHENMFWYRQDPGLGLRLIYFSYDVKMKEKGDIPEGYSVSREKKERFSLILESASTNQTSMYLCASQAGFRNQPQHFGDGTRLSIL.

This clonotype has ten or more counts. The gene calls are TRBV4-1 and TRBJ2-1; 9 bases are shared with TRBD1. V was clipped by 2 bases and J by 7 bases; unmatched bases: 12. Germline CDR1 MGHRA, CDR2 YSYEKL. This CDR3 spans 17 amino acids. The CDR3 loop reads CASSQHGQGTSRNEQFF. CDR3 bases: TGCGCCAGCAGCCAACACGGACAGGGGACCTCAAGGAATGAGCAGTTCTTC.

This chain joins TRBV12-5 and TRBJ2-7, with D unresolved. The CDR3 spans 13 residues. V was shortened by 4 bases and J by 7 bases, with 14 bases between the two germline ends. CDR1 LGHNT and CDR2 FRNRAP come from the germline V gene. The CDR3: CASGSRIPWEQYF. DNA for the CDR3: TGTGCTAGTGGTTCGCGGATTCCATGGGAGCAGTACTTC.

This clonotype was picked up many times. The rearrangement uses TRBV27 and TRBJ2-1; the D call may be TRBD1 or TRBD2 (5 bases each). The CDR3 is made up of 17 amino acids. The germline CDR1 and CDR2 sequences are MNHEY and SMNVEV (reference sequence). V was clipped by 5 bases and J by 6 bases, with 23 bases between them. The CDR3 loop reads CASSPGRGQTRGNEQFF. For the CDR3, the DNA is TGTGCCAGCAGTCCGGGTCGGGGCCAGACCCGAGGCAATGAGCAGTTCTTC.

This clonotype appeared many times. The chain couples TRBV20-1 to TRBJ1-6; TRBD1 matches at 8 bases. This CDR3 region has 14 residues. V dropped 6 bases and J dropped 9; count of bases not matched to a gene: 10. Germline CDR1 is DFQATT and CDR2 is SNEGSKA (reference sequence). This chain's CDR3 is CSAATGGFRSPLHF. DNA of the CDR3: TGCAGTGCCGCAACAGGGGGTTTTCGTTCACCCCTCCACTTT.

This clonotype was seen a handful of times. A read error may produce the germline difference seen at one junction end. The chain recombines TRBV5-1 with TRBJ2-1; perhaps TRBD1 as D (7 bases). The germline gives CDR1 SGHRS, CDR2 YFSETQ. This CDR3 is built from 14 residues. The CDR3 nucleotides read TGCGCCAGCAGCTTTGACCAGGGGGGCTCGGCAGCCCTCTTC. It yields the protein CASSFDQGGSAALF.

This clonotype showed up just a few times. The chain couples TRBV30 to TRBJ1-5; D might be TRBD1 (5 bases). Trimming shortened V by 1 base and J by 6 bases, and 10 bases separated the two germline ends. This CDR3 spans 13 amino acids. The germline V gene has CDR1 GTSNPN and CDR2 SVGIG (reference sequence). The CDR3 coding sequence is TGTGCCTGGAGTGGGACTCAGGGTCAGCCCCAGCATTTT. The encoded protein is CAWSGTQGQPQHF.

A few counts support this clonotype. The chain combines TRBV9 with TRBJ2-2; possible D gene TRBD1, 6 bases. The CDR3 is 14 residues long. Trimming removed 4 bases at V and 3 bases at J, with 10 bases between. The germline V gene has CDR1 SGDLS and CDR2 YYNGEE. Written as DNA, the CDR3 is TGTGCCAGCAGCACCGGACAGTACACCGGGGAGCTGTTTTTT. Protein: CASSTGQYTGELFF.

The chain combines TRBV5-1 with TRBJ2-5; 9 bases are a match to TRBD2. CDR3 length: 18 amino acids. V was clipped by 0 bases and J by 5 bases; unmatched bases: 14. Germline lookup yields CDR1 SGHRS and CDR2 YFSETQ. CDR3 sequence reads: CASSLGITGGGAGETQYF. The DNA of the CDR3 is TGCGCCAGCAGCTTGGGGATTACTGGCGGGGGGGCCGGTGAGACCCAGTACTTC.

This clonotype was observed a handful of times. The gene calls are TRBV30 and TRBJ2-3, with D unresolved. The CDR3 is 12 amino acids. CDR1 and CDR2 from the germline V gene are GTSNPN and SVGIG (reference sequence). The V end lost 4 bases, the J end lost 2 bases, and 7 bases lay between the germline ends. In DNA, the CDR3 is TGTGCCTGGATCGCCCTCACAGATACGCAGTATTTT. Amino acids: CAWIALTDTQYF.

This clonotype was recorded a few times. The rearrangement uses TRBV7-2 and TRBJ2-7; 7 bases fit TRBD2. V was pared by 5 bases and J by 0 bases, with 10 bases of the junction left unmatched. Germline V gene lookup returns CDR1 SGHTA and CDR2 FQGNSA. The CDR3 consists of 16 residues. CDR3 region: CASSGLLADRSYEQYF. The CDR3 nucleotides are TGTGCCAGCAGCGGCCTCCTAGCGGACCGCTCCTACGAGCAGTACTTC.

This clonotype was recorded many times. CDR3 DNA sequence: TGTGCCAGCAGCCTATGGACAACTAACACTGAAGCTTTCTTT. Its translation is CASSLWTTNTEAFF. This sequence joins TRBV11-2 and TRBJ1-1; perhaps TRBD1 as D (5 bases). Trimming stripped 5 bases from V and 2 bases from J, with 12 bases between. Germline CDR1 SGHAT, CDR2 FQNNGV. There are 14 residues in the CDR3.

This clonotype was observed at least ten times. The J gene is TRBJ1-2, the V gene TRBV2, with TRBD1 matching over 9 bases. The CDR3 consists of 13 residues. The V gene end was trimmed by 8 bases and the J gene end by 5 bases; junction bases not matched to a gene: 6. In germline, CDR1 is SNHLY, CDR2 FYNNEI. CDR3 sequence (DNA): TGTGCCAGCGGGGACAGGGAATTTTATGGCTACACCTTC. Amino acids: CASGDREFYGYTF.

This chain connects TRBV5-5 to TRBJ2-3; 8 positions match TRBD1. The J call is doubtful: the DNA matches TRBJ1-5 better. From germline, CDR1 is SGHKS and CDR2 YYEKEE (reference sequence). This CDR3 has 14 residues. The CDR3 DNA reads as TGTGCCAGCAGCCCTGGGACAGGAATAGATACGCAGCATTTT. Protein sequence: CASSPGTGIDTQHF.

Only a few counts were recorded for this clonotype. The chain employs TRBV9 and TRBJ2-7, with 10 bases identical to TRBD2. Germline V gene data show CDR1 as SGDLS and CDR2 as YYNGEE. The V and J ends lost 4 bases and 3 bases, in that order; junction bases with no gene match: 7. This CDR3 comprises 15 residues. The CDR3 region has the DNA TGTGCCAGCAGCCCAGGGGCTAGCGGGAGCTACGAGCAGTACTTC. Encoded protein: CASSPGASGSYEQYF.

The chain recombines TRBV2 with TRBJ1-4; tentative D call: TRBD1 (5 bases). V lost 5 bases, J lost 0 bases, and 25 bases lay in between. The CDR3 is 20 amino acids. CDR1 and CDR2 from the germline V gene are SNHLY and FYNNEI. DNA for the CDR3: TGTGCCAGCAGTCGCACAGGTGGAGAGTGGGGACCTGCAACTAATGAAAAACTGTTTTTT. Translating it yields CASSRTGGEWGPATNEKLFF.